In this sample, the clone carrying this T cell receptor (beta chain) turned up many times. Its cognate antigen is unknown. The data belong to a study of T cell repertoires in cytomegalovirus infection. Looking at the study overall: Alongside well-studied HLA-B-restricted CMV epitopes, recently identified HLA-C-restricted CMV epitopes were also used. Public TCR beta signatures provided an indication of both CMV infection and a matching HLA type.

The CDR3 spans 16 residues. Germline V gene lookup returns CDR1 SGHTA and CDR2 FQGNSA. The ends were cut back, 3 bases at V and 5 bases at J, with 17 bases in the middle. TCRdb reprocessed the reads via MiXCR and lists one record per CDR3 protein. The sample lists approximately 730,000 distinct CDR3 sequences, around 35% occurring once. Broader study findings: Ex vivo, HLA-C-restricted CMV-specific TCR beta clonotypes prevailed over the rest of the response. Cumulative frequency of public TCR beta families picked out carriers of CMV plus the relevant HLA.

The chain uses TRBV7-2 and TRBJ2-1, with D possibly being TRBD1 or TRBD2 (6 bases each). This TCR was sampled from a human donor in good health (CMV status not recorded). Some clones in this sample may be carry-over from other donors' samples. Sample: cultured PBMCs, taken from culture after CMV antigen stimulation. The CDR3 is CASSFPTGGRNNEQFF. The CDR3 DNA sequence: TGTGCCAGCAGCTTCCCGACCGGGGGCCGAAACAATGAGCAGTTCTTC.